This TCR beta chain appears in the sequencing data of a study of blood T cells in healthy people across ages. This clonotype was counted between two and nine times. CDR1 and CDR2 (germline): MNHEY, SVGEGT. Trimming removed 2 bases from V and 1 base from J, with 8 bases in between. The CDR3 sequence is 14 residues long. Through a sample-barcoded 5' primer and a J-beta primer mix, a second PCR was run for 7 to 11 cycles. TCRdb redid the calling of the 5' RACE reads with MiXCR, one entry per CDR3 protein. The sample has almost 800,000 distinct CDR3 sequences; about 62% are singletons. The chain has TRBV6-2 or TRBV6-3 and TRBJ2-5; D not certain. The TCR comes from a man younger than 45 in good health. The sequenced material came from blood. The CDR3 spells CASSYPQGQETQYF. Written as DNA, the CDR3 is TGTGCCAGCAGTTACCCCCAAGGCCAAGAGACCCAGTACTTC.